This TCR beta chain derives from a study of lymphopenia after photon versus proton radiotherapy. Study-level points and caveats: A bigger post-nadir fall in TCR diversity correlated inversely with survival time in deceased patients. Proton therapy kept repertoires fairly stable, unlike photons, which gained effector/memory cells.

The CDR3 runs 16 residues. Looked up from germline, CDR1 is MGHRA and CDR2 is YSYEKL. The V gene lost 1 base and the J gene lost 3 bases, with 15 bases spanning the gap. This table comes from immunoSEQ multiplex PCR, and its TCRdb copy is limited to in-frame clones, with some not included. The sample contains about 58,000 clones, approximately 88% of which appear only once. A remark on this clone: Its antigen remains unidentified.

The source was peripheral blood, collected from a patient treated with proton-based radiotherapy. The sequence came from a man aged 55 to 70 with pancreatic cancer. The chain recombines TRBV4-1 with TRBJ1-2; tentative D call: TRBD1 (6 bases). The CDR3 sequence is CASSQAGTGSHYGYTF. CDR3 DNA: TGCGCCAGCAGCCAAGCGGGAACAGGGAGCCACTATGGCTACACCTTC.